What follows are 18 T cell receptor beta chains derived from one specimen sequenced in a study of blood T cell repertoires in COVID-19. TCRdb's table, derived via immunoSEQ multiplex PCR, lists solely in-frame clones and lacks some. The sample includes some 140,000 clones, approximately 85% of them seen just once. The sample was peripheral blood. The receptors here all came from a man aged 55 to 69 with COVID-19, enrolled during active disease.

This chain joins TRBV27 and TRBJ1-1; D is ambiguous. The CDR3 loop spans 16 amino acids. V lost 0 bases to trimming and J lost 3 bases, with 14 bases between them. CDR1 is MNHEY and CDR2 is SMNVEV in the germline V gene (reference sequence). In nucleotides, the CDR3 is TGTGCCAGCAGTTTATCCGGGAGGGCGAGGGACACTGAAGCTTTCTTT. Residues: CASSLSGRARDTEAFF.

Only a few counts were recorded for this clone. The chain has TRBV3-1 (or the pseudogene TRBV3-2) and TRBJ1-2; D uncertain. From germline, CDR1 is LGHDT and CDR2 YNNKEL (reference sequence). The CDR3 spans 14 residues. V gave up 2 bases and J gave up 4 bases, with 11 bases separating them. The CDR3 loop is CASSQLSQIYGYTF. CDR3 bases: TGTGCCAGCAGCCAATTGTCACAGATCTATGGCTACACCTTC.

This chain joins TRBV12-3 or TRBV12-4 and TRBJ1-3, with D unclear. Trimming took 6 bases from V and 1 from J, leaving 7 bases between them. This CDR3 is built from 13 residues. CDR3 in amino acids: CASSSSSGNTIYF. CDR3 nucleotides: TGTGCCAGCAGCTCGTCGTCTGGAAACACCATATATTTT.

This clone appeared once. CDR3 DNA sequence: TGTGCCACCCTCCCGGGACAGGGGGTGATCGGTACGGAGACCCAGTACTTC. Its translation: CATLPGQGVIGTETQYF. The rearrangement uses TRBV27 and TRBJ2-5; 11 bases are shared with TRBD1. The germline gives CDR1 MNHEY, CDR2 SMNVEV (reference sequence). The CDR3 is 17 amino acids. The V and J ends lost 10 bases and 5 bases, in that order; junction bases with no gene match: 18.

This clone was seen once. This chain links TRBV10-3 with TRBJ1-2, with D possibly being TRBD1 (5 bases). Trimming took off 2 bases at V and 4 bases at J, with 11 bases between the two ends. Germline CDR1 reads ENHRY; CDR2 reads SYGVKD. The length of the CDR3 is 14 residues. The CDR3 sequence: CAISEPREGYGYTF. CDR3 sequence (DNA): TGTGCCATCAGTGAGCCCAGGGAAGGCTATGGCTACACCTTC.

This clone turned up a few times. The chain employs TRBV7-9 and TRBJ2-7; D remains ambiguous. The ends were cut back, 5 bases at V and 5 bases at J, with 7 bases in the middle. This CDR3 has 11 amino acids. Per the germline V gene, CDR1 is SEHNR and CDR2 is FQNEAQ (reference sequence). The CDR3 region is CASSRLDEQYF. CDR3 DNA: TGTGCCAGCAGCCGACTGGACGAGCAGTACTTC.

V gene TRBV9 combines with J gene TRBJ2-5; TRBD2 agrees at 8 bases. The CDR3 runs to 16 residues. Germline loops: CDR1 SGDLS, CDR2 YYNGEE. Trimming took 0 bases from V and 4 from J; bases not matched to a gene: 8. As DNA, the CDR3 is TGTGCCAGCAGCGTAGGAGGTCGGGGGGGCGTAGAGACCCAGTACTTC. The encoded protein is CASSVGGRGGVETQYF. Filled out from reference TRBV9 and TRBJ2-5, the complete variable domain reads DSGVTQTPKHLITATGQRVTLRCSPRSGDLSVYWYQQSLDQGLQFLIQYYNGEERAKGNILERFSAQQFPDLHSELNLSSLELGDSALYFCASSVGGRGGVETQYFGPGTRLLVL.

The chain carries TRBV19 and TRBJ2-5; 11 bases agree with TRBD2. The CDR3 is 16 residues long. Germline CDR1 reads LNHDA; CDR2 reads SQIVND (reference sequence). V dropped 5 bases and J dropped 1; count of bases not matched to a gene: 6. CDR3 residues: CASSQRLAGSQETQYF. The CDR3 DNA reads TGTGCCAGTAGTCAAAGACTAGCGGGGTCCCAAGAGACCCAGTACTTC.

The chain recombines TRBV7-9 with TRBJ1-5; no clear D. Trimming pared 2 bases from V and 1 base from J, leaving 6 bases between. Germline-derived CDR1 and CDR2 are SEHNR and FQNEAQ (reference sequence). The CDR3 covers 14 residues. The CDR3 DNA reads as TGTGCCAGCAGCTTACCGGGGAGCAATCAGCCCCAGCATTTT. Translation: CASSLPGSNQPQHF.

J is TRBJ1-5 and V is TRBV7-9; TRBD1 agrees at 7 bases. J lost 2 bases, V lost 3 bases, and 4 bases had no gene match. The germline V gene has CDR1 SEHNR and CDR2 FQNEAQ (reference sequence). The CDR3 consists of 15 residues. CDR3 DNA sequence: TGTGCCAGCAGCTTGCAGGGGGATGGCAATCAGCCCCAGCATTTT. Translation gives CASSLQGDGNQPQHF. Combining the CDR3 with reference TRBV7-9 and TRBJ1-5 gives the whole variable domain DTGVSQNPRHKITKRGQNVTFRCDPISEHNRLYWYRQTLGQGPEFLTYFQNEAQLEKSRLLSDRFSAERPKGSFSTLEIQRTEQGDSAMYLCASSLQGDGNQPQHFGDGTRLSIL.

The chain carries TRBV5-1 and TRBJ1-4; D gene unclear. V was cut by 1 base and J by 0 bases, with 4 bases left in between. This CDR3 spans 14 amino acids. The germline V gene encodes CDR1 SGHRS and CDR2 YFSETQ. CDR3 nucleotide sequence: TGCGCCAGCAGCTTGTCTGCAACTAATGAAAAACTGTTTTTT. It translates to CASSLSATNEKLFF.

This chain connects TRBV6-5 to TRBJ2-7; D is possibly TRBD1 (6 bases). Germline-derived CDR1 and CDR2 are MNHEY and SVGAGI. Deletions cut 7 bases from V and 2 bases from J, with 15 bases between. The CDR3 is 14 residues long. The CDR3 protein is CASNPTQGPYEQYF. The CDR3 DNA reads as TGTGCCAGCAACCCAACACAGGGCCCCTACGAGCAGTACTTC.

This clone was recorded only once. The rearrangement links TRBV7-2 to TRBJ1-3; D is perhaps TRBD1 (5 bases). Germline V CDR1 and CDR2: SGHTA, FQGNSA. V shed 2 bases and J shed 3 bases, with 17 bases lying between them. The CDR3 consists of 17 residues. This chain's CDR3 is CASSLNGEGIRGNTIYF. The CDR3 nucleotides read TGTGCCAGCAGCTTAAACGGGGAGGGGATTCGTGGAAACACCATATATTTT.

The chain combines TRBV9 with TRBJ1-1, with D unclear. With 0 bases removed from V and 4 bases from J, the gap between germline ends came to 10 bases. Germline CDR1 reads SGDLS; CDR2 reads YYNGEE. This CDR3 spans 14 amino acids. In DNA, the CDR3 is TGTGCCAGCAGCGTAGGGACTCAAGGCACTGAAGCTTTCTTT. Amino acids: CASSVGTQGTEAFF.

This chain links TRBV5-1 with TRBJ1-2; no clear D. This CDR3 comprises 14 residues. CDR1 is SGHRS and CDR2 is YFSETQ in the germline V gene. V lost 0 bases and J lost 8, with 14 bases in between. CDR3 protein: CASSLGFAGSGYTF. CDR3 in DNA: TGCGCCAGCAGCTTGGGTTTCGCCGGGAGCGGCTACACCTTC.

The chain joins TRBV29-1 to TRBJ2-2; 7 bases match TRBD1. V lost 4 bases and J lost 2; bases outside the gene matches: 13. This CDR3 contains 17 residues. Germline V lookup: CDR1 SQVTM, CDR2 ANQGSEA. As DNA, the CDR3 is TGCAGCGTTGTCCCCAAGGACAGGTCCAAAAACACCGGGGAGCTGTTTTTT. This sequence encodes CSVVPKDRSKNTGELFF.

The rearrangement uses TRBV5-1 and TRBJ2-3, with 10 bases that match TRBD2. The J segment lost 3 bases and the V segment lost 6 bases, leaving 4 bases of the junction unmatched. Germline V lookup: CDR1 SGHRS, CDR2 YFSETQ. The CDR3 consists of 14 residues. CDR3 residues: CASMLAGATDTQYF. The CDR3 DNA is TGCGCCAGCATGCTAGCGGGGGCGACAGATACGCAGTATTTT. Combining the CDR3 with reference TRBV5-1 and TRBJ2-3 gives the whole variable domain KAGVTQTPRYLIKTRGQQVTLSCSPISGHRSVSWYQQTPGQGLQFLFEYFSETQRNKGNFPGRFSGRQFSNSRSEMNVSTLELGDSALYLCASMLAGATDTQYFGPGTRLTVL.

J is TRBJ2-1 and V is TRBV9; TRBD1 might be the D (6 bases). The CDR3 is 16 amino acids. Germline V gene data show CDR1 as SGDLS and CDR2 as YYNGEE. Deletions cut 0 bases from V and 1 base from J, with 11 bases between. The CDR3 sequence is CASSVGGGPSYNEQFF. The CDR3 DNA follows: TGTGCCAGCAGCGTAGGTGGGGGCCCTTCCTACAATGAGCAGTTCTTC.